This T cell receptor (beta chain) appears in the sequencing data of a study of T cell changes during pregnancy in multiple sclerosis. Trimming took off 6 bases at V and 7 bases at J, with 15 bases between the two ends. The length of the CDR3 is 13 residues. From germline, CDR1 is MNHNS and CDR2 SASEGT. The protocol was immunoSEQ multiplex PCR, while the TCRdb copy is restricted to in-frame clones and leaves out a portion. The sample includes tens of thousands of clones, around 93% of them seen just once. Specimen: peripheral blood, collected in the second trimester of pregnancy. The chain couples TRBV6-1 to TRBJ2-5, with D possibly TRBD1 on 5 matching bases. The origin of this receptor is a female donor with multiple sclerosis, enrolled in a pregnancy study. CDR3 nucleotides: TGTGCCAGCAGCATTAAACAGGATACGACCCAGTACTTC. This encodes CASSIKQDTTQYF.